This paragraph covers one T cell receptor (beta chain) sequence. The sample comes from a study of shared clonotypes between healthy human individuals. Researchers divided each subset's genomic DNA evenly across several immunoSEQ plates. The repertoire was sequenced with immunoSEQ multiplex PCR; TCRdb's copy has only in-frame clones and lacks some. The data show approximately 2.3 million clones, approximately 93% seen once. The CDR3 has 15 residues. Germline loops: CDR1 MDHEN, CDR2 SYDVKM. V gave up 3 bases and J gave up 0 bases, with 8 bases separating them. Sequenced: naive CD4+ T cells from PBMCs. Subset here: CD45RA+ positively selected. This TCR came from a man younger than 35 in good health. Some clones in this sample may be carry-over from other donors' samples. The chain couples TRBV28 to TRBJ2-2; no firm D call. This chain's CDR3 is CASSLGIANTGELFF. The CDR3 DNA follows: TGTGCCAGCAGTTTGGGCATCGCGAACACCGGGGAGCTGTTTTTT. Full variable domain (outside the CDR3, taken from reference TRBV28 and TRBJ2-2): DVKVTQSSRYLVKRTGEKVFLECVQDMDHENMFWYRQDPGLGLRLIYFSYDVKMKEKGDIPEGYSVSREKKERFSLILESASTNQTSMYLCASSLGIANTGELFFGEGSRLTVL.